The 22 T cell receptor beta chains below all came from one sample that was sequenced in a study. TCRdb recomputed calls from the 5' RACE reads with MiXCR, one row per CDR3 protein. This table has several thousand distinct CDR3 sequences, 65% to 85% appearing once. Tregs were sorted as CD4+CD25+CD127-/low cells. The sample taken for sequencing was tumor-infiltrating Tregs sorted from the breast tumor. These receptors originate from a female donor with breast cancer.

Only one count was recorded for this clonotype. The rearrangement links TRBV15 to TRBJ2-7; D ambiguous. The CDR3 extends over 14 amino acids. In germline, CDR1 is LNHNV, CDR2 YYDKDF (reference sequence). V gave up 0 bases and J gave up 3 bases, with 9 bases separating them. The CDR3: CATSRDMANYEQYF. The CDR3 region has the DNA TGTGCCACCAGCAGAGATATGGCAAACTACGAGCAGTACTTC.

J is TRBJ1-2 and V is TRBV29-1, with TRBD1 matching 12 bases. Unmatched junction bases numbered 6, after V lost 4 bases and J lost 3 bases. Germline loops: CDR1 SQVTM, CDR2 ANQGSEA. The CDR3 covers 15 residues. CDR3 nucleotides: TGCAGCGTTGCCGCCGGGACAGGGGGCCACTATGGCTACACCTTC. As protein: CSVAAGTGGHYGYTF.

The chain links TRBV7-6 to TRBJ2-7; 10 nucleotides agree with TRBD1. The CDR3 sequence is 14 residues long. Germline CDR1 and CDR2: SGHVS and FNYEAQ. J gave up 7 bases and V 5 bases, and 8 bases lay outside the gene matches. The CDR3 reads CASSPRDRGMEQYF. The DNA for the CDR3 is TGTGCCAGCAGCCCACGGGACAGGGGAATGGAGCAGTACTTC. The variable domain in full, completed from reference TRBV7-6 and TRBJ2-7, reads GAGVSQSPRYKVTKRGQDVALRCDPISGHVSLYWYRQALGQGPEFLTYFNYEAQQDKSGLPNDRFSAERPEGSISTLTIQRTEQRDSAMYRCASSPRDRGMEQYFGPGTRLTVT.

The table lists this clonotype with a count of one. This sequence joins TRBV11-2 and TRBJ2-3; 16 positions agree with TRBD2. CDR3 size: 20 residues. Per the germline V gene, CDR1 is SGHAT and CDR2 is FQNNGV. V lost 5 bases to trimming and J lost 0 bases; unmatched junction nucleotides: 11. CDR3 nucleotide sequence: TGTGCCAGCAGCCCTTCCGGGACTAGCGGGGGGGCACGAAGCACAGATACGCAGTATTTT. This translates into CASSPSGTSGGARSTDTQYF.

The rearrangement uses TRBV20-1 and TRBJ1-1; D is possibly TRBD1 (6 bases). Germline lookup yields CDR1 DFQATT and CDR2 SNEGSKA (reference sequence). The germline V and J ends were trimmed by 8 bases and 11 bases, with 18 bases remaining between them. The CDR3 has 11 residues. CDR3 residues: CSTKFGGRAFF. DNA for the CDR3: TGCAGTACCAAGTTTGGGGGGCGGGCTTTCTTT.

This clonotype was recorded once. J is TRBJ2-5 and V is TRBV4-1, with 8 bases identical to TRBD1. Per germline, CDR1 MGHRA and CDR2 YSYEKL. The CDR3 extends over 16 amino acids. The V gene end was trimmed by 5 bases and the J gene end by 4 bases; junction bases not matched to a gene: 12. The CDR3 loop is CASSSTPGGWGETQYF. The CDR3 DNA follows: TGCGCCAGCAGCTCCACCCCAGGGGGCTGGGGAGAGACCCAGTACTTC.

V is TRBV28 and J is TRBJ2-7; D is uncertain. The CDR3 is made up of 13 amino acids. The V and J ends lost 3 bases and 7 bases respectively, with 13 bases between them. Per germline, CDR1 MDHEN and CDR2 SYDVKM. The CDR3 reads CASSLPLVWEQYF. The CDR3, as DNA: TGTGCCAGCAGTTTGCCCCTCGTCTGGGAGCAGTACTTC.

This clonotype has a single count. A much larger clone is a single base away; this may be a read error. The chain recombines TRBV12-3 or TRBV12-4 with TRBJ2-2; maybe TRBD2 (5 bases). The CDR3 totals 11 residues. In DNA form, the CDR3 reads TGTGCCAGCAGTTTTACCGGGGAGCTGCTTTTT. This gives the protein CASSFTGELLF.

The chain employs TRBV20-1 and TRBJ2-3; TRBD1 matches 7 bases. V gave up 6 bases and J gave up 8 bases; unmatched junction bases: 11. Germline CDR1 DFQATT, CDR2 SNEGSKA (reference sequence). This CDR3 region has 13 residues. CDR3 DNA: TGCAGTGCCCTGGGACAGTCAAAAGTTACGCAGTATTTT. Translating it yields CSALGQSKVTQYF.

V and J are TRBV10-3 and TRBJ2-7; D remains ambiguous. V was clipped by 0 bases and J by 4 bases, with 4 bases between them. The CDR3 is made up of 12 amino acids. Germline V lookup: CDR1 ENHRY, CDR2 SYGVKD. The CDR3 spells CAISESGYEQYF. In nucleotides, the CDR3 is TGTGCCATCAGTGAGTCCGGGTACGAGCAGTACTTC.

The chain combines TRBV12-3 or TRBV12-4 with TRBJ2-6; 7 nucleotides line up with TRBD2. With V trimmed by 3 bases and J by 2 bases, 10 bases remained unmatched. CDR3 length: 18 amino acids. The CDR3 DNA sequence: TGTGCCAGCAGTTTGAGATTTGCGGGGGTGGCTGGGGCCAACGTCCTGACTTTC. As protein: CASSLRFAGVAGANVLTF.

A remark on this clonotype: Relative to the germline gene, one junction end is altered; a read error may explain this. The V gene is TRBV6-5, the J gene TRBJ2-7; possibly TRBD2 for D (5 bases). The CDR3 covers 14 residues. Germline-derived CDR1 and CDR2 are MNHEY and SVGAGI. In DNA, the CDR3 is TGTGCCAGCAGCTCCCCGAGCGGCCCTGGGGAGCAGTACTTT. Translation gives CASSSPSGPGEQYF.

Concerning this clonotype itself: An end of the junction differs from the germline gene, which may be a read error. The CDR3 spells CDSSDPFLGYTF. The CDR3 DNA reads TGTGACAGCAGTGACCCTTTTTTGGGCTACACCTTC. The rearrangement uses TRBV6-1 and TRBJ1-2; unclear D gene. CDR3 size: 12 residues. CDR1 and CDR2 from the germline V gene are MNHNS and SASEGT.

The chain links TRBV24-1 to TRBJ2-1; D not resolved. V was shortened by 9 bases and J by 12 bases, with 14 bases between the two germline ends. The V gene's germline CDR1 is KGHDR and CDR2 SFDVKD. CDR3 length equals 11 residues. The CDR3 DNA is TGTGCCACCGGGGTCGGTAGTCGGCAGTTCTTC. This sequence encodes CATGVGSRQFF.

The chain links TRBV5-1 to TRBJ1-1; 7 positions match TRBD1. J gave up 5 bases and V 4 bases, and 8 bases lay outside the gene matches. CDR3 length equals 14 residues. Germline lookup yields CDR1 SGHRS and CDR2 YFSETQ. The CDR3 spells CASSERGQGTEAFF. In nucleotides, the CDR3 is TGCGCCAGCAGCGAAAGGGGGCAGGGAACTGAAGCTTTCTTT.

The chain carries TRBV20-1 and TRBJ1-6, with TRBD1 as a possible D gene (6 bases). This CDR3 has 12 amino acids. Germline CDR1 reads DFQATT; CDR2 reads SNEGSKA (reference sequence). The CDR3: CSGSSGVSPLHF. DNA for the CDR3: TGCAGCGGAAGCTCAGGGGTCTCACCCCTCCACTTT.

The gene calls are TRBV7-2 and TRBJ2-7; 10 bases agree with TRBD2. After removal of 0 bases from V and 4 bases from J, the junction contained 6 bases not matched to a gene. CDR1 is SGHTA and CDR2 is FQGNSA in the germline V gene. The CDR3 totals 16 residues. This chain's CDR3 is CASSLAQAGGRYEQYF. The CDR3 nucleotides read TGTGCCAGCAGCTTAGCCCAAGCGGGGGGGAGGTACGAGCAGTACTTC.

The V and J genes are TRBV10-3 and TRBJ2-2, with TRBD1 identical over 7 bases. V lost 2 bases, J lost 7 bases, and 19 bases stayed unmatched. The CDR3 sequence is 19 residues long. Looked up from germline, CDR1 is ENHRY and CDR2 is SYGVKD. The CDR3 spells CAISETLVKTGKADGELFF. CDR3 nucleotides: TGTGCCATCAGTGAGACCCTGGTTAAGACAGGGAAAGCAGACGGGGAGCTGTTTTTT.

This chain uses TRBV5-1 with TRBJ1-1; D gene uncertain. This CDR3 contains 15 residues. V shed 4 bases and J shed 0 bases, with 13 bases lying between them. Germline V gene sequence: CDR1 SGHRS, CDR2 YFSETQ. This chain's CDR3 is CASSPSIGMNTEAFF. CDR3 nucleotide sequence: TGCGCCAGCAGCCCTTCCATAGGGATGAACACTGAAGCTTTCTTT.

J is TRBJ2-1 and V is TRBV20-1, with D maybe TRBD2 (6 bases). Trimming stripped 0 bases from V and 6 bases from J, with 18 bases between. The V gene's germline CDR1 is DFQATT and CDR2 SNEGSKA (reference sequence). The CDR3 has 16 residues. The CDR3 is CSARDTSGRIRNEQFF. The CDR3 bases are TGCAGTGCTAGAGACACCTCTGGGAGGATCCGCAATGAGCAGTTCTTC.

On this clonotype itself: One end of the junction does not line up with germline, which may come from a read error. The V gene is TRBV7-2, the J gene TRBJ2-1; D is tentatively TRBD1 or TRBD2 (5 bases each). Germline V gene lookup returns CDR1 SGHTA and CDR2 FQGNSA. The CDR3 sequence is 15 residues long. CDR3 DNA sequence: TGTGCCAGCAGCCCCCGGGACCCGGGGAACAATGAGCAGTCCTTC. This sequence encodes CASSPRDPGNNEQSF.

V usage is TRBV10-3 and J usage is TRBJ2-1; TRBD2 matches at 12 bases. The trim removed 11 bases at V and 0 bases at J, leaving 8 bases unmatched. The germline V gene encodes CDR1 ENHRY and CDR2 SYGVKD. This CDR3 region has 16 residues. The CDR3 DNA reads as TGTGCCGCGACTAGCGGGGGCATAAACTCCTACAATGAGCAGTTCTTC. As protein: CAATSGGINSYNEQFF.